The present TCR beta chain was sequenced within a study of human T cells and chemical hapten exposure. Overall study context: Chiefly female patients presented with alopecia areata, totalis or universalis. From small differences in pooled library volume came most of the variation in per-sample TCR yields.

TCRdb re-analysed the RACE reads in MiXCR, keeping a single row per CDR3 protein. The table records about 360,000 distinct CDR3 sequences, under 8% of them present only once. In this sample, this clonotype turned up many times. Antigen specificity is unknown. Time point indicated: patch test 1, 2 weeks after DPC sensitization. Regarding treatment: therapeutic diphenylcyclopropenone sensitization with weekly scalp DPC. V gave up 10 bases and J gave up 1 base, with 16 bases separating them. CDR3 size: 14 residues. General study findings and limits: Sensitization with DPC brought no change to TCRs above 1 in 1000 in frequency. Since the donors had alopecia, their immune response may not be the same as that of healthy people.

The specimen comprised whole blood, sampled in connection with sensitization to the hapten diphenylcyclopropenone (DPC). This TCR came from a woman between 18 and 29 years old with alopecia areata. Some clones in this sample may be carry-over from other donors' samples. This chain joins TRBV12-3 or TRBV12-4 and TRBJ1-2, with D uncertain. The CDR3 DNA follows: TGTGCCACTCAAGAACGGGCCGATAACTATGGCTACACCTTC. Encoded protein: CATQERADNYGYTF.